Shown below are 26 T cell receptor beta chains from a single sample sequenced in a study of CD8+CD57+ T cells in acquired aplastic anemia. Sequencing was done on patients that had shown CD8+CD57+ cell expansion by flow cytometry. Genomic DNA templated the TCR beta VDJ and CDR3 profiling. Using its own MiXCR run on the reads, TCRdb lists one record per CDR3 protein. The sample shows approximately 160,000 distinct CDR3 sequences, approximately 51% of them seen only once. What was sequenced was sorted CD4+, CD8+, or CD8+CD57+ T cells (not recorded which) from PBMCs. Receptors were obtained from a human donor with aplastic anemia.

The rearrangement links TRBV9 to TRBJ1-1; D remains ambiguous. The germline V gene has CDR1 SGDLS and CDR2 YYNGEE. This CDR3 has 12 amino acids. Trimming left V 0 bases short and J 5 bases short, with 5 bases between. CDR3 in amino acids: CASSVGVTEAFF. CDR3 nucleotide sequence: TGTGCCAGCAGCGTAGGGGTAACTGAAGCTTTCTTT.

This clonotype was observed a few times. One junction end does not reproduce the germline sequence, and a read error may be involved. The chain combines TRBV9 with TRBJ1-5; 9 nucleotides match TRBD1. Germline lookup yields CDR1 SGDLS and CDR2 YYNGEE. CDR3 size: 14 residues. The CDR3 sequence: CASSEGQGGQPQHF. CDR3 coding DNA: TGTGCCAGCAGCGAGGGACAGGGAGGTCAGCCCCAGCACTTT.

V gene TRBV20-1 combines with J gene TRBJ1-1, with TRBD1 matching over 12 bases. The J segment lost 0 bases and the V segment lost 5 bases, leaving 7 bases of the junction unmatched. Germline values: CDR1 DFQATT, CDR2 SNEGSKA (reference sequence). The CDR3 length is 16 residues. CDR3 loop: CSAPPGQGAVNTEAFF. The CDR3 bases are TGCAGTGCTCCTCCGGGACAGGGGGCCGTGAACACTGAAGCTTTCTTT.

This clonotype was picked up many times. The chain uses TRBV7-9 and TRBJ1-5; D is unclear. This CDR3 has 14 amino acids. CDR1 is SEHNR and CDR2 is FQNEAQ in the germline V gene (reference sequence). Trimming took 4 bases from V and 0 from J, leaving 7 bases between them. CDR3 in amino acids: CASSSNSSNQPQHF. DNA for the CDR3: TGTGCCAGCAGCTCTAACAGTAGCAATCAGCCCCAGCATTTT.

This clonotype came up a few times. The chain employs TRBV20-1 and TRBJ1-1; no clear D gene. Germline V lookup: CDR1 DFQATT, CDR2 SNEGSKA (reference sequence). The CDR3 has 12 residues. The ends were cut back, 3 bases at V and 6 bases at J, with 11 bases in the middle. CDR3 in amino acids: CSASKERAEAFF. In nucleotides, the CDR3 is TGCAGTGCTAGCAAAGAGAGGGCTGAAGCTTTCTTT.

This clonotype appeared a few times. In this CDR3 the conserved last residue, phenylalanine or tryptophan, is missing, so a read error is likely. It is unclear where the CDR3 begins or ends on the DNA, so no DNA is shown, and the CDR3 is as TCRdb lists it. The chain couples TRBV7-6 to TRBJ2-7; the table's D gene call, TRBD2, was not cross checked with the DNA. The V gene's germline CDR1 is SGHVS and CDR2 FNYEAQ. The CDR3 has 8 residues if both end residues are counted. The chain's CDR3 is CASSLSAG.

This clonotype has at least ten counts. This sequence joins TRBV6-2 or TRBV6-3 and TRBJ2-7; unclear D gene. From germline, CDR1 is MNHEY and CDR2 SVGEGT. The CDR3 is 13 residues long. Trimming left V 2 bases short and J 5 bases short, with 10 bases between. The CDR3 loop reads CASSYGQAHEQYV. DNA for the CDR3: TGTGCCAGCAGTTACGGTCAGGCTCACGAGCAGTACGTC.

There are many counts of this clonotype. CDR3 DNA: TGTGCCACTCTTCCCCTCTTATCTGGGGGCACTGAAGCTTTCTTT. This translates into CATLPLLSGGTEAFF. V gene TRBV2 combines with J gene TRBJ1-1; D is perhaps TRBD1 (5 bases). The CDR3 runs to 15 residues. Trimming took off 10 bases at V and 4 bases at J, with 22 bases between the two ends. Germline CDR1 reads SNHLY; CDR2 reads FYNNEI.

V usage is TRBV2 and J usage is TRBJ1-2; TRBD1 matches 8 bases. The V and J ends lost 6 bases and 7 bases, in that order; junction bases with no gene match: 10. Germline lookup yields CDR1 SNHLY and CDR2 FYNNEI. The CDR3 contains 14 residues. CDR3 DNA sequence: TGTGCCAGCAGGTGGCAGGGGGCGGGTATTGGCTACACCTTC. It codes for CASRWQGAGIGYTF.

As for this clonotype: A much more abundant neighbour one base away suggests this may be a read error. The V gene is TRBV5-1, the J gene TRBJ1-1, with a weak D call TRBD1 (5 bases). CDR1 SGHRS and CDR2 YFSETQ come from the germline V gene. The CDR3 is 15 amino acids. CDR3 region: CASSLGGLRGTEALF. In DNA, the CDR3 is TGCGCCAGCAGCTTGGGGGGACTCCGGGGCACTGAAGCTCTCTTT.

This clonotype was counted at least ten times. The chain joins TRBV19 to TRBJ1-3; D is uncertain. The V end was cut by 4 bases, the J end by 0 bases, with 4 bases between. CDR3 length equals 13 residues. CDR1 LNHDA and CDR2 SQIVND come from the germline V gene (reference sequence). The CDR3 nucleotides are TGTGCCAGTAGTAGGGCCTCTGGAAACACCATATATTTT. Encoded protein: CASSRASGNTIYF.

CDR3 region: CASPGGRQPQHF. The CDR3 DNA follows: TGCGCCAGCCCTGGGGGGAGGCAGCCCCAGCATTTT. The V and J genes are TRBV10-2 and TRBJ1-5; possible D gene TRBD1, 5 bases. V lost 8 bases and J 7 bases, leaving 12 bases between the germline ends. Germline V gene data show CDR1 as WSHSY and CDR2 as SAAADI. The CDR3 is 12 amino acids.

This clonotype has a handful of counts. The V gene is TRBV25-1, the J gene TRBJ1-6, with D hard to call. Trimming took off 5 bases at V and 0 bases at J, with 11 bases between the two ends. Germline-derived CDR1 and CDR2 are MGHDK and SYGVNS. This CDR3 has 16 amino acids. The CDR3 is CASSLGPLSYNSPLHF. The CDR3 region has the DNA TGTGCCAGCAGTTTAGGACCGCTCTCCTATAATTCACCCCTCCACTTT.

This clonotype was picked up a small number of times. This chain joins TRBV2 and TRBJ1-2; no firm D call. From germline, CDR1 is SNHLY and CDR2 FYNNEI. The CDR3 is made up of 15 amino acids. Between the trimmed V and J ends, which lost 3 bases and 4 bases, there was a span of 15 bases. This CDR3 reads CASSDLGMVAYGYTF. The CDR3 DNA follows: TGTGCCAGCAGTGACCTGGGGATGGTTGCCTATGGCTACACCTTC.

A word on this clonotype: A read error may explain this, as a much larger clone is one base away. The chain combines TRBV14 with TRBJ2-1, with 13 bases fitting TRBD2. The V gene end was trimmed by 4 bases and the J gene end by 2 bases; junction bases not matched to a gene: 2. The CDR3 has 16 amino acids. The germline V gene encodes CDR1 SGHDN and CDR2 FVKESK. The CDR3 DNA reads TGTGCCAGCAGCCCAGGACTAGCGGGGGCCTACAATGAGCAGTTCTTC. This encodes CASSPGLAGAYNEQFF.

This chain connects TRBV6-2 or TRBV6-3 to TRBJ1-5; TRBD1 aligns across 11 bases. Germline CDR1 and CDR2: MNHEY and SVGEGT. There are 15 residues in the CDR3. V shed 6 bases, J shed 7 bases, and the junction held 8 bases outside the gene matches. CDR3 DNA: TGTGCCAGCAGGACCGGGACAGGGGGAAAACAGCCCCAGCATTTT. Protein product: CASRTGTGGKQPQHF.

This chain connects TRBV4-2 to TRBJ2-7; 7 positions agree with TRBD1. Trimming cost V 4 bases and J 2 bases; bases outside gene matches: 14. The germline gives CDR1 LGHNA, CDR2 YNFKEQ. The CDR3 is 17 amino acids. The CDR3 sequence is CASSPRGTTGRTYEQYF. The CDR3 DNA reads TGTGCCAGCAGCCCTAGGGGGACGACAGGGAGAACCTACGAGCAGTACTTC.

This chain uses TRBV6-2 or TRBV6-3 with TRBJ1-4; TRBD1 matches 12 bases. The J segment lost 6 bases and the V segment lost 6 bases, leaving 2 bases of the junction unmatched. The CDR3 consists of 14 residues. Germline V gives CDR1 MNHEY, CDR2 SVGEGT. The CDR3 DNA reads TGTGCCAGCAGGGGACAGGGGGCGTATGAAAAACTGTTTTTT. Translated: CASRGQGAYEKLFF.

This clonotype was counted many times. The V and J genes are TRBV9 and TRBJ2-7, with D perhaps given as TRBD1 or TRBD2 (5 bases each). V shed 0 bases and J shed 3 bases, with 10 bases lying between them. Germline values: CDR1 SGDLS, CDR2 YYNGEE. This CDR3 comprises 14 residues. DNA for the CDR3: TGTGCCAGCAGCGTAGCTGAGGGGTTCTACGAGCAGTACTTC. Its protein product is CASSVAEGFYEQYF.

This clonotype was observed many times. The V gene is TRBV12-3 or TRBV12-4, the J gene TRBJ1-1; no clear D. Trimming stripped 2 bases from V and 6 bases from J, with 7 bases between. CDR3 length equals 12 residues. CDR3 sequence reads: CASSLIRAEAFF. As DNA, the CDR3 is TGTGCCAGCAGTTTAATTAGGGCTGAAGCTTTCTTT.

Only one count was recorded for this clonotype. This chain connects TRBV7-3 to TRBJ2-3; 9 nucleotides agree with TRBD1. Germline values: CDR1 SGHTA, CDR2 FQGTGA. The length of the CDR3 is 13 residues. The J segment lost 6 bases and the V segment lost 3 bases, leaving 1 base of the junction unmatched. The CDR3 sequence is CASSFGTGDTQYF. In nucleotides, the CDR3 is TGTGCCAGCAGCTTTGGGACAGGGGATACGCAGTATTTT. The full variable domain, in which reference TRBV7-3 and TRBJ2-3 provide the parts outside the CDR3, is GAGVSQTPSNKVTEKGKYVELRCDPISGHTALYWYRQSLGQGPEFLIYFQGTGAADDSGLPNDRFFAVRPEGSVSTLKIQRTERGDSAVYLCASSFGTGDTQYFGPGTRLTVL.

The J gene is TRBJ2-7, the V gene TRBV7-8; 10 bases are a match to TRBD1. Germline loops: CDR1 SGHVS, CDR2 FQNEAQ. V lost 4 bases, J lost 0 bases, and 3 bases stayed unmatched. This CDR3 spans 15 amino acids. CDR3 sequence (DNA): TGTGCCAGCAGCTACGGACAGGGGGTCTCCTACGAGCAGTACTTC. Protein sequence: CASSYGQGVSYEQYF.

This clonotype was seen a handful of times. The V and J genes are TRBV5-8 and TRBJ1-1; D uncertain. The ends were cut back, 1 base at V and 1 base at J, with 5 bases in the middle. Germline CDR1 reads SGHTS; CDR2 reads YDEGEE. The CDR3 spans 13 residues. This CDR3 is CASSLLRNTEAFF. The DNA of the CDR3 is TGTGCCAGCAGCTTGCTCCGGAACACTGAAGCTTTCTTT. Full variable domain (remainder filled in from reference TRBV5-8 and TRBJ1-1): EAGVTQSPTHLIKTRGQQATLRCSPISGHTSVYWYQQALGLGLQFLLWYDEGEERNRGNFPPRFSGRQFPNYSSELNVNALELEDSALYLCASSLLRNTEAFFGQGTRLTVV.

The rearrangement joins TRBV3-1 to TRBJ1-1; D is possibly TRBD1 (6 bases). V gave up 4 bases and J gave up 3 bases, with 27 bases separating them. The CDR3 runs 19 residues. Germline V gene lookup returns CDR1 LGHDT and CDR2 YNNKEL (reference sequence). The CDR3, as DNA: TGTGCCAGCAGCCCTAGTACATCCAATCCAGGACAGAGGGACACTGAAGCTTTCTTT. Protein sequence: CASSPSTSNPGQRDTEAFF.

This clonotype was detected ten times or more. This sequence joins TRBV12-3 or TRBV12-4 and TRBJ2-1; TRBD1 is a possible D gene (6 bases). CDR3 length: 15 residues. Trimming took off 6 bases at V and 0 bases at J, with 12 bases between the two ends. Here the CDR3 DNA reads TGTGCCAGCAGCCCTGACAGGTACTCCTACAATGAGCAGTTCTTC. Protein: CASSPDRYSYNEQFF.

There are a few counts of this clonotype. The chain recombines TRBV6-2 or TRBV6-3 with TRBJ1-2; D is perhaps TRBD1 (6 bases). Germline values: CDR1 MNHEY, CDR2 SVGEGT. Between the trimmed V and J ends, which lost 5 bases and 4 bases, there was a span of 20 bases. CDR3 length: 16 amino acids. The CDR3, as DNA: TGTGCCAGCAGTCCAAGGGGGGGGGCCCTGGGCTATGGCTACACCTTC. Protein sequence: CASSPRGGALGYGYTF.